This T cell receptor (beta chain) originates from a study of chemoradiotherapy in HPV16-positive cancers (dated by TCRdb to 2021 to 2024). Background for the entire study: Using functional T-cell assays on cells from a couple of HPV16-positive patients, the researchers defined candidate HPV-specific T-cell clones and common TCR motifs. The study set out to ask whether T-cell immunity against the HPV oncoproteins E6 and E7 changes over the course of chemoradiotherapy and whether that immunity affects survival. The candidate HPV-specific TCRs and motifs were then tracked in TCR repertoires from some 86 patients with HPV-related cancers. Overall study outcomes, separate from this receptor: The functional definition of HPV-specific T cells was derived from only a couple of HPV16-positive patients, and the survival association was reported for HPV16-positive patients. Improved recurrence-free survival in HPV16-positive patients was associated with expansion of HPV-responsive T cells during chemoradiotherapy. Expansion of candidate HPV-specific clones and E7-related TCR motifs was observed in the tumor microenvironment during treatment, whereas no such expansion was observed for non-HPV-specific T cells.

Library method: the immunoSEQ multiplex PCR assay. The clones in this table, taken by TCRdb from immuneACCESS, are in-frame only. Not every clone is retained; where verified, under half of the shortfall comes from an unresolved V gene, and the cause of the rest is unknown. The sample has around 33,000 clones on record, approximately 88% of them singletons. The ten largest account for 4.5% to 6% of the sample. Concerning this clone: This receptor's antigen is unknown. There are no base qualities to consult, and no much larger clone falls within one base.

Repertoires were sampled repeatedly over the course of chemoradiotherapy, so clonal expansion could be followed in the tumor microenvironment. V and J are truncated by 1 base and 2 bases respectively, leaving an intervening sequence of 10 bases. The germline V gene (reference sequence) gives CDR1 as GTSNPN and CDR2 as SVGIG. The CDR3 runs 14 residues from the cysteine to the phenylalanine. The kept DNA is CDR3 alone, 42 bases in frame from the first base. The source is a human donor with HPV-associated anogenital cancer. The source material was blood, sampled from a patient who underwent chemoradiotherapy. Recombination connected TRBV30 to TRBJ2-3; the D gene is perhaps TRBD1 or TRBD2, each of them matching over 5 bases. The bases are TGTGCCTGGAGTGGAGGGGCTTACACAGATACGCAGTATTTT. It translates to CAWSGGAYTDTQYF.